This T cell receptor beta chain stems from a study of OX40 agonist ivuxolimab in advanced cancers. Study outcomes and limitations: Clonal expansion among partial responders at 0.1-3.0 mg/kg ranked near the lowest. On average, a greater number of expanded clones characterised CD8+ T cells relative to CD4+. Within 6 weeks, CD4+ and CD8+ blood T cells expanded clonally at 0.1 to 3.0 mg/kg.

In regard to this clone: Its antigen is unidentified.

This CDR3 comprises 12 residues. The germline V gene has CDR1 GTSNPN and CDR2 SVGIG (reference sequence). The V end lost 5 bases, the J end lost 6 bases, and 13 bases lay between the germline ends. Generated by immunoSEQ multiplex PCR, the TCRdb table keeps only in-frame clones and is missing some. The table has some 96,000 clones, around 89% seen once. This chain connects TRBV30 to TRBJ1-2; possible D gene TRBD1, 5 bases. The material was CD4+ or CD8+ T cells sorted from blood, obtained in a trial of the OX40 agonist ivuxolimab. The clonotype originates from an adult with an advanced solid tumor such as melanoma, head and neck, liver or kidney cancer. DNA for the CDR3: TGTGCCTGGCAGGGAGAGACGGATGGCTACACCTTC. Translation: CAWQGETDGYTF.